This T cell receptor (beta chain) was sequenced in a study of cytomegalovirus exposure and HLA in healthy donors. Whole-study context: There were 100 million to 120 million unique TCR beta sequences, drawn from approximately 180 million T cells, in an earlier analysis. Genetic ancestry analysis placed approximately 78% of the 300 to 500 donors that were genotyped in the Caucasian-associated cluster.

Findings of the study overall: Analysis was carried out at a later point, and it linked a missense DCLRE1C variant to TCR beta V- and J-gene trimming.

The CDR3 contains 17 residues. Trimming left V 4 bases short and J 2 bases short, with 19 bases between. Germline loops: CDR1 SGHDT, CDR2 YYEEEE. On this clone itself: Its antigen is as yet unknown.

13 Jbeta primers and 60 Vbeta primers were used for the PCR. Repertoires were generated with immunoSEQ multiplex PCR, while TCRdb's copy carries only in-frame clones and drops some. The repertoire consists of more than 200,000 clones, with over 60% occurring once and the leading ten covering 1.5% to 2%. The specimen sequenced was PBMCs. The chain joins TRBV5-6 to TRBJ1-5; the D is unclear. The origin of this receptor is a man in his late teens or twenties in good health and CMV-seronegative. CDR3 bases: TGTGCCAGCAGCGCTGGCAAAGTGGGGAGAGGCAATCAGCCCCAGCATTTT. It translates to CASSAGKVGRGNQPQHF.